This record looks at one T cell receptor (beta chain) sequence and its context. Its recognized antigen is unknown. Base qualities are missing; no much larger clone stands one base away. The library relied on PCR. The sequencer listed for this sample is Illumina HiSeq 2500. To reduce PCR and sequencing biases, unique molecular identifiers were built into the TCR beta cDNA libraries. Approximately 500,000 cDNA molecules were obtained for every 1 to 10 million input T cells, so each molecule roughly corresponded to one T cell. The same protocol used for the earlier healthy control dataset was applied to prepare and sequence the patient libraries. Samples belonging to the same batch were prepared together, multiplexed and sequenced on a shared HiSeq lane. The source study handled its data this way. Raw barcoded reads were processed with MIGEC, discarding single-read molecular identifier groups before consensus assembly and CDR3 extraction. Clonotype tables were post-analysed with VDJtools, normalizing diversity by down-sampling all datasets to the smallest sample size. Repertoire overlap clustering matched CDR3 amino acid but not nucleotide sequences to correct batch-related cross-sample contamination. TCRdb reworked the public reads: Q25 trimming with fastp, MiXCR clone assembly, productive beta chains retained. Entries that share a CDR3 protein sequence are merged under the most common genes and DNA. The V and J calls reflect TCRdb's pipeline rather than the authors' work. The sample table lists about 500,000 distinct CDR3 sequences, under 55% of them with a count of one. The ten largest clones add up to around 10% of the sample.

These data belong to a study of post-analysis software for immune sequencing data (dated by TCRdb to between 2014 and 2016). General notes on the study: Disease courses on record covered relapsing-remitting, secondary progressive and progressive-relapsing multiple sclerosis, though some patients had no subtype annotation. A subset of samples was prepared in parallel using single-end sample barcoding, then pooled and co-amplified after Illumina adapter ligation. The patient repertoires were compared against about 10 previously published healthy control repertoires obtained from donors aged roughly 6 to 28 years.

General study outcomes and caveats: Significantly lower normalized Chao1 diversity was found in multiple sclerosis patients than in controls, suggesting substantial peripheral T-cell clonal expansion. The multiple sclerosis patient group was slightly younger than the control group. Roughly 5 TRBV segments, including TRBV5-6, TRBV5-1 and TRBV20-1, were significantly more frequent in patients than controls. When samples were clustered directly using the F measure, samples prepared in the same batch co-clustered strongly, which prompted a batch-effect correction.

To demonstrate the VDJtools post-analysis software, the study profiled TCR beta repertoires from the peripheral blood of 13 young patients with multiple sclerosis. Multiple sclerosis patients were children and adolescents aged roughly 6 to 17 years. CDR1 and CDR2, per the germline V gene (reference sequence), are DFQATT and SNEGSKA. Including cysteine and phenylalanine, the CDR3 has 13 amino acids. Only the CDR3 region is kept as DNA, spanning 39 bases read in frame from base 1. V was cut back by 1 base and J by 7 bases, leaving a gap of 10 bases between them. The sequence joins TRBV20-1 to TRBJ1-4; TRBD1 is possibly the D segment (5 matching bases). Sequenced material: blood. This receptor was taken from a girl aged 5 to 17 with multiple sclerosis. CDR3 loop: CSARVGVTEKLFF. The DNA sequence reads TGCAGTGCTAGAGTGGGGGTTACTGAAAAACTGTTTTTT.